This TCR beta chain was retrieved from a study of CD8 T cells in Susac syndrome (dated 2019 in TCRdb). Regarding the research as a whole: Of the Susac syndrome patients who were sequenced, eight or nine were in clinical remission while five or six had clinically active disease. Whether CD8+ T cell activation and differentiation in Susac syndrome was antigen driven was tested using repertoire sequencing. Susac syndrome patients were therapy-naive, on corticosteroids (some also receiving IVIg), or on IVIg alone at blood withdrawal. CD8+ T cell repertoire clonality was compared between 12 healthy donors, approximately 14 Susac syndrome patients and 15 multiple sclerosis patients.

What the study reported, not specific to this receptor: The number of individuals in the TCR sequencing and HLA analysis was acknowledged as relatively small. Some 15 Susac-specific public clones were identified in the total CD8+ repertoire, and roughly five Susac-specific public clones were identified in the CD8+ TEMRA repertoire. Susac syndrome CD8+ repertoires showed clonal expansion, highest in CD8+ TEMRA cells and greater in clinically active than remitting patients.

RNA was extracted using the RNeasy kit, and roughly 0.45 to 1 ug of the RNA was reverse transcribed with random hexamers. TCR beta CDR3 regions were amplified with the immunoSEQ multiplex PCR assay covering 54 Vbeta and 13 Jbeta segments. Bias from PCR amplification was corrected by using a synthetic template baseline for primer optimization and for computational correction. In the source study's methods: Reads were annotated to V, D and J genes per IMGT and analyzed with immunoSEQ Analyzer, keeping only productive sequences. Clonality was calculated as one minus the Shannon entropy normalized by log2 of the number of productive unique sequences. For each patient and control, public and private clones were evaluated among the 100 most prevalent clones. Clones were defined as Susac-specific if absent from the healthy and MS cohorts, from 900 to 1,300 published viral clones and from other ImmuneACCESS disease sequences. The public reads were reprocessed in TCRdb via fastp at Q25 and MiXCR, keeping in-frame beta chains. A single entry per CDR3 protein holds the most common genes and DNA from its merged rows. The V and J calls here are based on TCRdb, not the publication. The table for this sample lists 100,000 to 150,000 distinct CDR3 sequences; 90% to 95% of them were counted only once. Approximately 0.2% of the sample is in the top ten clones.

With regard to this clonotype: Its specific antigen is unknown. No base quality information exists; no much larger clone differs at one position.

V loses 2 bases at its end and J loses 4 bases; junction bases beyond the gene matches: 3. From the cysteine up to the phenylalanine, the CDR3 has a length of 14 residues. Kept here is only the CDR3 DNA, which spans 42 bases and is read in frame from base 1. For CDR1 and CDR2, the germline V gene lists MRHNA and SNTAGT. Peripheral blood CD8+ and CD4+ T cells from healthy donors, Susac syndrome patients and multiple sclerosis patients were profiled using high-throughput TCR beta sequencing. Recently defined diagnostic criteria for definite or probable disease were met by the Susac syndrome patients. Bulk CD8+ and CD4+ T cells were purified by magnetic negative isolation, while CD8+ TEMRA cells were enriched using FACS. Blood was collected in EDTA tubes and processed within 24 hours, with PBMCs isolated through density gradient centrifugation. PBMCs destined for TCR sequencing were cryopreserved in liquid nitrogen and later thawed in a 37 °C water bath. The sorted or isolated CD4+, CD8+ and CD8+ TEMRA cells reached a purity of at least 90%.

The sequence was collected from a human donor with Susac syndrome. The material sequenced was CD8+ T cells from PBMCs. This chain is built from TRBV6-4 and TRBJ2-3; 7 nucleotides in the junction match TRBD2. The nucleotide sequence is given as TGTGCCAGCAGTGACGCTAGCGGCCCAGATACGCAGTATTTT. Its coded protein is CASSDASGPDTQYF.